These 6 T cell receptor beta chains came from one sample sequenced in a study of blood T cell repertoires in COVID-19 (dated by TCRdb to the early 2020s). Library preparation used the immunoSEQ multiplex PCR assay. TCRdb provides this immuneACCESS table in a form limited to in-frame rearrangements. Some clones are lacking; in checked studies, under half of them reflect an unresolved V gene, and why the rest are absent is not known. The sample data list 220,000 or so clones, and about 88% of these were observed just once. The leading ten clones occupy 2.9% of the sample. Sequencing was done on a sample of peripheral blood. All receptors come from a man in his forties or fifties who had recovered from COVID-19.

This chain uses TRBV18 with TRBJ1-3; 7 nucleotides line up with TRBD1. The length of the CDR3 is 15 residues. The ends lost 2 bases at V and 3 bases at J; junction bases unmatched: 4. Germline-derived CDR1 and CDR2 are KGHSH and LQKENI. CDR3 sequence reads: CASSPGRQGGNTIYF. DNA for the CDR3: TGTGCCAGCTCACCAGGACGACAGGGTGGAAACACCATATATTTT.

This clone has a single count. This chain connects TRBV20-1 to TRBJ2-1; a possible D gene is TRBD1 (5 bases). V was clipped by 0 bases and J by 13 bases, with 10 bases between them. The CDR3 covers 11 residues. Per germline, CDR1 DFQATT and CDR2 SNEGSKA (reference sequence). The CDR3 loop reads CSAREGQIQFF. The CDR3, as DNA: TGCAGTGCTAGAGAGGGGCAGATACAGTTCTTC.

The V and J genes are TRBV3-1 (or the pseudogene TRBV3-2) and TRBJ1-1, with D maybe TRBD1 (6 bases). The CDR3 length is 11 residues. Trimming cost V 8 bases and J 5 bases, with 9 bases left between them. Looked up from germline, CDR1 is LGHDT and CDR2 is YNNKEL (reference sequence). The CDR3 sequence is CASGGGTEAFF. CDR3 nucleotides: TGTGCCAGCGGGGGCGGAACTGAAGCTTTCTTT.

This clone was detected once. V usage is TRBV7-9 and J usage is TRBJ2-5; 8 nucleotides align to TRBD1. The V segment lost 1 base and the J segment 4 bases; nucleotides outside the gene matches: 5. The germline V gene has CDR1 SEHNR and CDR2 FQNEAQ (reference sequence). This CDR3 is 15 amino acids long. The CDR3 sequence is CASSLGKTGAETQYF. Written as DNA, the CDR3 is TGTGCCAGCAGCTTAGGAAAGACAGGGGCAGAGACCCAGTACTTC.

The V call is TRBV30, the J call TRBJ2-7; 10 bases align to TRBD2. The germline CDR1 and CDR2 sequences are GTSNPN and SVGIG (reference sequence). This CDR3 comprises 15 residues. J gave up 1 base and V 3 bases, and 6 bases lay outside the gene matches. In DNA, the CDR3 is TGTGCCTGGAGATTAGCGGGAGGACCTTCCTACGAGCAGTACTTC. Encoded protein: CAWRLAGGPSYEQYF.

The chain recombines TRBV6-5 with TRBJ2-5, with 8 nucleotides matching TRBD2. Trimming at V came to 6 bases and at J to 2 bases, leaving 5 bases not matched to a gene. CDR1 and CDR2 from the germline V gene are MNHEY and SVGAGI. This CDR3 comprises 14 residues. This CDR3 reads CASRTSAIQETQYF. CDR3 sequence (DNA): TGTGCCAGCAGGACTAGCGCTATTCAAGAGACCCAGTACTTC.